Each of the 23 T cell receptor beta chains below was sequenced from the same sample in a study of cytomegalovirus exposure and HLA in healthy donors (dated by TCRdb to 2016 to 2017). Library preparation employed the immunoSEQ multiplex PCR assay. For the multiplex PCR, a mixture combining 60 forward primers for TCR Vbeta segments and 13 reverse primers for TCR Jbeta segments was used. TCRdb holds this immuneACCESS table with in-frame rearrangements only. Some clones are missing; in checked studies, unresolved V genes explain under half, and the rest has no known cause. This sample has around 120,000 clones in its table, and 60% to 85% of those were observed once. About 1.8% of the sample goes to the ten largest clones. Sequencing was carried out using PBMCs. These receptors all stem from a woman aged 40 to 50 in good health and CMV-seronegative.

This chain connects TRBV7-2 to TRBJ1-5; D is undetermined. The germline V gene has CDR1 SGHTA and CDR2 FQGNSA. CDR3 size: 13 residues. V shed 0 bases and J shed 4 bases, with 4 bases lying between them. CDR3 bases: TGTGCCAGCAGCTTAGCAGAGAATCAGCCCCAGCATTTT. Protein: CASSLAENQPQHF.

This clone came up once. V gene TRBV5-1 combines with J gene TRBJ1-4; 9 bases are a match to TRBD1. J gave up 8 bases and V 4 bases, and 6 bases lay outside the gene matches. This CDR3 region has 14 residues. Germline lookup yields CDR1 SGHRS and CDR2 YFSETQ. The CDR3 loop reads CASSQGQGREKLFF. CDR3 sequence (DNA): TGCGCCAGCAGCCAGGGACAGGGACGGGAAAAACTGTTTTTT.

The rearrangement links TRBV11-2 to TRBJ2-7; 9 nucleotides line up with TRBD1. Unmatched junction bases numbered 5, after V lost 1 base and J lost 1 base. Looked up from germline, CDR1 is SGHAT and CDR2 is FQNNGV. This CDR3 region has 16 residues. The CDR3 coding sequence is TGTGCCAGCAGCTTAGGCCGGGACAGGGCTTCCTACGAGCAGTACTTC. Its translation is CASSLGRDRASYEQYF.

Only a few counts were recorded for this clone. In DNA, the CDR3 is TGCGCCAGCAGCCTAGGACTAGCGGGAAGTGGTGAGCAGTTCTTC. Translated, it gives CASSLGLAGSGEQFF. This sequence joins TRBV4-1 and TRBJ2-1; 12 bases line up with TRBD2. J gave up 9 bases and V 4 bases, and 7 bases lay outside the gene matches. The germline CDR1 and CDR2 sequences are MGHRA and YSYEKL. The CDR3 sequence is 15 residues long.

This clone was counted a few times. The CDR3: CASTEEGSGNTEAFF. In nucleotides, the CDR3 is TGTGCCAGCACCGAGGAGGGATCGGGCAACACTGAAGCTTTCTTT. The chain employs TRBV6-1 and TRBJ1-1; D is undetermined. V dropped 7 bases and J dropped 2 bases, with 17 bases sitting between them. Looked up from germline, CDR1 is MNHNS and CDR2 is SASEGT. The CDR3 consists of 15 residues.

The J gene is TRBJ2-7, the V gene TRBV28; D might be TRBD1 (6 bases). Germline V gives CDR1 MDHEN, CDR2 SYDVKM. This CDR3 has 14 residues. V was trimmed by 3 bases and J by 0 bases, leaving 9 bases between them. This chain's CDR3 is CASSFRDNSYEQYF. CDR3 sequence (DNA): TGTGCCAGCAGTTTTCGGGACAACTCCTACGAGCAGTACTTC. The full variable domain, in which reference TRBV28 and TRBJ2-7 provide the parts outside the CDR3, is DVKVTQSSRYLVKRTGEKVFLECVQDMDHENMFWYRQDPGLGLRLIYFSYDVKMKEKGDIPEGYSVSREKKERFSLILESASTNQTSMYLCASSFRDNSYEQYFGPGTRLTVT.

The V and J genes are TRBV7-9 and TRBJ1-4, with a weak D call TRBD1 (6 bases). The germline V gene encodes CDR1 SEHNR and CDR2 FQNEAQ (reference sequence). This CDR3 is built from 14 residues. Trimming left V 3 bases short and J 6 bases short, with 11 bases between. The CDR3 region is CASSFTGPYEKLFF. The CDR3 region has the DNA TGTGCCAGCAGCTTCACAGGGCCCTATGAAAAACTGTTTTTT.

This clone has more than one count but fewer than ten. Here the CDR3 reads CASSSGVLNSPLHF. In DNA form, the CDR3 reads TGTGCCAGCAGCAGCGGGGTTTTGAATTCACCCCTCCACTTT. This rearrangement joins TRBV27 to TRBJ1-6; the D is unclear. CDR1 is MNHEY and CDR2 is SMNVEV in the germline V gene (reference sequence). Trimming cost V 6 bases and J 7 bases, with 13 bases left between them. This CDR3 comprises 14 residues.

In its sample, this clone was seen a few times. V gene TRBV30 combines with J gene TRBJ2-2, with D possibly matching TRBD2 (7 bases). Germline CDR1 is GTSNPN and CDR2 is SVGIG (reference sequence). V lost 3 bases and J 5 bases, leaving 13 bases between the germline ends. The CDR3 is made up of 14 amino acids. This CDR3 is CAWRRGGETGELFF. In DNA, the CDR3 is TGTGCCTGGAGGAGGGGGGGGGAAACCGGGGAGCTGTTTTTT.

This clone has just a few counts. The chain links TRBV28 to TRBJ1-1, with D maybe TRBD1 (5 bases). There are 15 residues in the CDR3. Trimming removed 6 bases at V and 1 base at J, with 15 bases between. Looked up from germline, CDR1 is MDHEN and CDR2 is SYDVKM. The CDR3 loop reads CASRGSGGGNTEAFF. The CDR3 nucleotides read TGTGCCAGCAGGGGTTCCGGGGGAGGGAACACTGAAGCTTTCTTT.

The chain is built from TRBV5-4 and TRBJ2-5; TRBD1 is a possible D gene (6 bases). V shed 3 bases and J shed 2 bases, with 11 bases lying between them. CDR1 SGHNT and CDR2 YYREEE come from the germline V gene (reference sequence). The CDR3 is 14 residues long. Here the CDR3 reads CASSYGTIQETQYF. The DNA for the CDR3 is TGTGCCAGCAGCTACGGGACAATACAAGAGACCCAGTACTTC. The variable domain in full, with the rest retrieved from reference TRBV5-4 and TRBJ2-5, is ETGVTQSPTHLIKTRGQQVTLRCSSQSGHNTVSWYQQALGQGPQFIFQYYREEENGRGNFPPRFSGLQFPNYSSELNVNALELDDSALYLCASSYGTIQETQYFGPGTRLLVL.

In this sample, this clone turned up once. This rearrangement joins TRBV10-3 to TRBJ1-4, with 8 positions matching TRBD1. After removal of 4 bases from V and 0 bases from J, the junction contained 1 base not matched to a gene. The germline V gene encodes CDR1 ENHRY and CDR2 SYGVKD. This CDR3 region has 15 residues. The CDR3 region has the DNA TGTGCCATCAGTGTGACAGGGGCAACTAATGAAAAACTGTTTTTT. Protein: CAISVTGATNEKLFF.

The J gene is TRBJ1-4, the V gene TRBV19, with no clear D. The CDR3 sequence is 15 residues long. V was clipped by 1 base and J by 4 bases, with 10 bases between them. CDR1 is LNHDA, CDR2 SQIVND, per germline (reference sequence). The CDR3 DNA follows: TGTGCCAGTAGTATAGTCCGCCGGAGTAATGAAAAACTGTTTTTT. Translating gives CASSIVRRSNEKLFF.

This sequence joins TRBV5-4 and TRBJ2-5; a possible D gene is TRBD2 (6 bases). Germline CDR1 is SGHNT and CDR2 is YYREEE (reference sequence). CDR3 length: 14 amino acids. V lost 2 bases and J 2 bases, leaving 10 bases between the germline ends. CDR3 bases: TGTGCCAGCAGCTTTTGGCGGGGACAAGAGACCCAGTACTTC. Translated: CASSFWRGQETQYF.

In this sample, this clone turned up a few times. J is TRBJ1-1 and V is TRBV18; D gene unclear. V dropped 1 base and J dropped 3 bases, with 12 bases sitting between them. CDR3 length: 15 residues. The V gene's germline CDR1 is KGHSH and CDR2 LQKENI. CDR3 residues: CASSPLIETYTEAFF. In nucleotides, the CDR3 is TGTGCCAGCTCACCACTGATTGAGACATACACTGAAGCTTTCTTT.

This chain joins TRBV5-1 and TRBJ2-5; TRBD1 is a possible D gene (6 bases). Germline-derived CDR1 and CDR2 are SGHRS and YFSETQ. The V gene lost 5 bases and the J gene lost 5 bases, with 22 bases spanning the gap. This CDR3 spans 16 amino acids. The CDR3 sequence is CASSYGVARGSETQYF. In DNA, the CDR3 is TGCGCCAGCAGTTATGGGGTCGCCAGGGGTTCGGAGACCCAGTACTTC.

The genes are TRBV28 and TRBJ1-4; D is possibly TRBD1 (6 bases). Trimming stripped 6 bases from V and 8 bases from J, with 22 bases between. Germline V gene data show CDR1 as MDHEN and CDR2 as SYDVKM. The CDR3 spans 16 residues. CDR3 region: CASSRLGAGVGEKLFF. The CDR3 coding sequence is TGTGCCAGCAGCCGCCTGGGGGCGGGGGTGGGGGAAAAACTGTTTTTT. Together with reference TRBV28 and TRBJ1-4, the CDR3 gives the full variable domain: DVKVTQSSRYLVKRTGEKVFLECVQDMDHENMFWYRQDPGLGLRLIYFSYDVKMKEKGDIPEGYSVSREKKERFSLILESASTNQTSMYLCASSRLGAGVGEKLFFGSGTQLSVL.

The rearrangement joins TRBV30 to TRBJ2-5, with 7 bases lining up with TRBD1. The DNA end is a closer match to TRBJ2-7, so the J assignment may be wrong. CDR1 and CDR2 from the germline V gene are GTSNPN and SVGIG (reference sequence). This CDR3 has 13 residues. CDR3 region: CAWSPGQPHEQYF. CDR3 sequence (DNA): TGTGCCTGGAGCCCGGGACAGCCCCACGAGCAGTACTTC.

The CDR3 bases are TGTGCCAGCAGCCCACTAGCGCTTAGCTCCTACGAGCAGTACTTC. Its protein is CASSPLALSSYEQYF. The V gene is TRBV11-2, the J gene TRBJ2-5; 7 bases fit TRBD2. The DNA end lines up better with TRBJ2-7; the J call may be wrong. The CDR3 has 15 amino acids. Germline CDR1 reads SGHAT; CDR2 reads FQNNGV.

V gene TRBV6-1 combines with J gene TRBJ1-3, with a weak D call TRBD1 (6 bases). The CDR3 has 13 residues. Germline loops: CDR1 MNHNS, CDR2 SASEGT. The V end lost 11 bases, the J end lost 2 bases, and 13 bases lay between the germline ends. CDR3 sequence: CAVHPGAGNTIYF. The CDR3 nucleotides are TGTGCCGTCCATCCAGGGGCTGGAAACACCATATATTTT.

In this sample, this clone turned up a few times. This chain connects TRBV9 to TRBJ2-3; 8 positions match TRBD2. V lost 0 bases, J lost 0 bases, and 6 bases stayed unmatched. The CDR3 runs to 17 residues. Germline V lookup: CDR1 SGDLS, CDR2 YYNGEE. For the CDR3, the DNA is TGTGCCAGCAGCGTAGCCCCCGGCGGGGGGAGCACAGATACGCAGTATTTT. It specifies CASSVAPGGGSTDTQYF.

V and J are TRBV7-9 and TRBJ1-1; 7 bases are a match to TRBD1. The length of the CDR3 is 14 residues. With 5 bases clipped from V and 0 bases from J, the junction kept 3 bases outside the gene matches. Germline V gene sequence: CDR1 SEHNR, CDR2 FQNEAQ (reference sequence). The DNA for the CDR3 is TGTGCCAGCAGCCCGCAGGGGGTGAACACTGAAGCTTTCTTT. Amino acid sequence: CASSPQGVNTEAFF.

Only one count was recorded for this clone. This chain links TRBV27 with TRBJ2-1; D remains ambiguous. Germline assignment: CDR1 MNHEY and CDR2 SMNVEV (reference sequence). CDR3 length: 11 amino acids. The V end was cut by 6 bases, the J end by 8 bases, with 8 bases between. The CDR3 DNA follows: TGTGCCAGCAGCCACGGTTATGAGCAGTTCTTC. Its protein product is CASSHGYEQFF.